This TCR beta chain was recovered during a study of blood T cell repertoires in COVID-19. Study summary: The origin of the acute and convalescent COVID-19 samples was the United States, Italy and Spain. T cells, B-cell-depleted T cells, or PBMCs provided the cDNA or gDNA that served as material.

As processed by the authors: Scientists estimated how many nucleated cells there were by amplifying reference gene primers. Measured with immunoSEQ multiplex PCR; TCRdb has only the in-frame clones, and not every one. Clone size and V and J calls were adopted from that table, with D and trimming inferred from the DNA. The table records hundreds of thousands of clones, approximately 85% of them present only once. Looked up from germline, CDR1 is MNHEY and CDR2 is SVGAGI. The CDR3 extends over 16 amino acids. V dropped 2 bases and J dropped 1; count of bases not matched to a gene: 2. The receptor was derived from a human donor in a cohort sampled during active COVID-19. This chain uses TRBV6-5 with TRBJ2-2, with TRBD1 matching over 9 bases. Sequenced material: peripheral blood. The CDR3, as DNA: TGTGCCAGCAGTTACGGGACAGGGAGGAACACCGGGGAGCTGTTTTTT. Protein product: CASSYGTGRNTGELFF.